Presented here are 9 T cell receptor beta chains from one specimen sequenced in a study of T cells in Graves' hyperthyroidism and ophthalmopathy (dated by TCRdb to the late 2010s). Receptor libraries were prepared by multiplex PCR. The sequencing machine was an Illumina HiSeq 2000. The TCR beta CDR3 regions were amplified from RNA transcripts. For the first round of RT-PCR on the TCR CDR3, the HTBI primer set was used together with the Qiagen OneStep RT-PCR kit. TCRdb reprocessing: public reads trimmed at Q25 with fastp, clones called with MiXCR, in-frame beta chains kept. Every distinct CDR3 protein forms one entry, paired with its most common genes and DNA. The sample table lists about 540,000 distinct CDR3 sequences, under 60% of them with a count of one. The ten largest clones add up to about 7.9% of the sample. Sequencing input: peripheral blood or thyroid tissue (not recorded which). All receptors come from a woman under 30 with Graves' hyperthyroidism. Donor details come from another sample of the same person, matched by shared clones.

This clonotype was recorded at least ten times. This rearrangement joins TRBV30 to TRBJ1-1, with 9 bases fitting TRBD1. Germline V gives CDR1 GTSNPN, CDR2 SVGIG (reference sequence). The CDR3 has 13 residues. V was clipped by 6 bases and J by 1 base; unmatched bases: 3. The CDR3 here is CACEDRGNTEAFF. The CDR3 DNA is TGTGCCTGTGAGGACAGGGGGAACACTGAAGCTTTCTTT.

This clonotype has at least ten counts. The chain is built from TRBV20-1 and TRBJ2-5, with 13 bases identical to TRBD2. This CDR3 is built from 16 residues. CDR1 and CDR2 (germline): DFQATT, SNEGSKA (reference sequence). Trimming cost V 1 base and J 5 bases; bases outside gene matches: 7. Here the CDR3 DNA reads TGCAGTGCTAGAGGGGGACTAGCGGGATTTTCGGAGACCCAGTACTTC. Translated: CSARGGLAGFSETQYF.

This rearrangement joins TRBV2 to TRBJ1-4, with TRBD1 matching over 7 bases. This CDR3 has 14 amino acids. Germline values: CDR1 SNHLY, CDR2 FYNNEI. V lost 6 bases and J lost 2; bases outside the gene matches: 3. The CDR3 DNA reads TGTGCCAGCAGAAAACAGGGGACTAATGAAAAACTGTTTTTT. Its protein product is CASRKQGTNEKLFF.

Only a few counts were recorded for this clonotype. In nucleotides, the CDR3 is TGTGCCAGCAGTTTCCAGGTGGGTTTGGAAGAAAAACTGTTTTTT. Protein: CASSFQVGLEEKLFF. V usage is TRBV2 and J usage is TRBJ1-4, with no clear D. Germline V gene sequence: CDR1 SNHLY, CDR2 FYNNEI. The CDR3 loop spans 15 amino acids. Deletions cut 5 bases from V and 8 bases from J, with 18 bases between.

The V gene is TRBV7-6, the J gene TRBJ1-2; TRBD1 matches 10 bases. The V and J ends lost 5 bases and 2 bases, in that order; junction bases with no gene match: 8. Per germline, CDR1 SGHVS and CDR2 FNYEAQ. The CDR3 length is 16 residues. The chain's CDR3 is CASSQWTGGSNYGYTF. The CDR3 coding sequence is TGTGCCAGCAGCCAATGGACAGGGGGTTCCAACTATGGCTACACCTTC. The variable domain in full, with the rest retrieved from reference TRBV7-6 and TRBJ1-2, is GAGVSQSPRYKVTKRGQDVALRCDPISGHVSLYWYRQALGQGPEFLTYFNYEAQQDKSGLPNDRFSAERPEGSISTLTIQRTEQRDSAMYRCASSQWTGGSNYGYTFGSGTRLTVV.

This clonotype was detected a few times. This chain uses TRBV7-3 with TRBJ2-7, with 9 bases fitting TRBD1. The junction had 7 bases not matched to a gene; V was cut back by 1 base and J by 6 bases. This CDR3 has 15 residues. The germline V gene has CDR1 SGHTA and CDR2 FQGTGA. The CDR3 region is CASSLNVGQGSEQYF. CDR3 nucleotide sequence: TGTGCCAGCAGCTTAAATGTGGGACAGGGTTCCGAGCAGTACTTC. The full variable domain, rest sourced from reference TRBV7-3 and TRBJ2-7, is GAGVSQTPSNKVTEKGKYVELRCDPISGHTALYWYRQSLGQGPEFLIYFQGTGAADDSGLPNDRFFAVRPEGSVSTLKIQRTERGDSAVYLCASSLNVGQGSEQYFGPGTRLTVT.

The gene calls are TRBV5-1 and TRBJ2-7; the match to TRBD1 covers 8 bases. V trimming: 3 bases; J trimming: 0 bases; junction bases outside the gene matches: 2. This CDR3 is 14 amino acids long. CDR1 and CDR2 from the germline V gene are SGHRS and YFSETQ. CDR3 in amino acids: CASSWDRRSYEQYF. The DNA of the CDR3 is TGCGCCAGCAGCTGGGACAGGCGCTCCTACGAGCAGTACTTC.

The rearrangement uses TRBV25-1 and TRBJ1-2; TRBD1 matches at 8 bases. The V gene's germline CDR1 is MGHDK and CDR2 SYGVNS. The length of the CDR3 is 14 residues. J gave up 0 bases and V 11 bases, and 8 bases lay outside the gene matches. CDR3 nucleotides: TGTGCCTGGATTGGGACAGGAGCTAACTATGGCTACACCTTC. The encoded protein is CAWIGTGANYGYTF.

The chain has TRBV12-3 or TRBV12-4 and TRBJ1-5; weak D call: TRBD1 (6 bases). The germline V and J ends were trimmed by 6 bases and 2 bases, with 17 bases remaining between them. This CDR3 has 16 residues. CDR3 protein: CASSPSRGYGNQPQHF. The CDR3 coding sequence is TGTGCCAGCAGCCCAAGCAGGGGCTACGGCAATCAGCCCCAGCATTTT.